This T cell receptor beta chain was captured in a study of shared clonotypes between healthy human individuals. The method was immunoSEQ multiplex PCR; TCRdb's version includes in-frame clones alone and lacks a portion of them. The top ten hold 9.5% to 15% of the sample, which has approximately 500,000 clones, roughly 80% seen once. The CDR3 runs 13 residues. Germline loops: CDR1 MDHEN, CDR2 SYDVKM. With 3 bases removed from V and 3 bases from J, the gap between germline ends came to 5 bases. Caucasian adults living in Nashville, Tennessee, provided all samples. The chain employs TRBV28 and TRBJ2-2; no clear D gene. The sequenced material came from PBMCs. The TCR sequence derives from a woman aged 40-49 years in good health. Some clones in this sample may be carry-over from other donors' samples. Here the CDR3 DNA reads TGTGCCAGCAGTTTGGTTCACACCGGGGAGCTGTTTTTT. Encoded protein: CASSLVHTGELFF.